This T cell receptor beta chain stems from a study of CD8 T cells in ankylosing spondylitis. Overall study findings and caveats: Significant enrichment of disease-linked clones was reported in matched ankylosing spondylitis synovial fluid. Clones linked with disease were CD8+ and fairly uncommon in the peripheral blood. Some of these motif variants have turned up before, in reports on reactive arthritis synovial fluid and blood. Ankylosing spondylitis blood seemed to carry a telltale TCR beta motif made of several highly homologous variants.

This clonotype was seen more than once but under ten times. Antigen: not known. Trimming removed 5 bases at V and 0 bases at J, with 10 bases between. CDR1 and CDR2 (germline): SQVTM, ANQGSEA. The CDR3 is 13 amino acids. 5'-RACE, quantitative and with molecular barcodes, yielded the TCR beta libraries. TCRdb reanalysed the 5' RACE reads using MiXCR and keeps one entry per CDR3 protein. The sample contains roughly 670,000 distinct CDR3 sequences, 15% to 20% of which appear only once. Sequences were obtained from blood, either unsorted or a sorted T cell fraction (not recorded which). The chain is built from TRBV29-1 and TRBJ1-1; a weak D match, TRBD1 (6 bases). This TCR derives from a male donor with ankylosing spondylitis. CDR3 nucleotides: TGCAGCGTTAGGGGGGGTTTGAACACTGAAGCTTTCTTT. Residues: CSVRGGLNTEAFF.